These T cell receptor beta chains were read from a single sample in a study of T cells in Graves' hyperthyroidism and ophthalmopathy. TCRdb reanalysed the multiplex PCR reads using MiXCR and keeps one entry per CDR3 protein. This sample yields some 500,000 distinct CDR3 sequences, of which more than 15% are seen a single time; about 31% belongs to the top ten. The sequenced sample was blood. The receptors were gathered from a woman aged 25-40 years with Graves' ophthalmopathy. The CDR3 runs from the conserved cysteine through the conserved F or W. The order of the fields is V gene, clone size, J gene, D gene, CDR3 DNA, CDR3 protein. D genes are given only for firm matches. Only some rows state a clone size, as once, few, many or a class for expanded clones.

TRBV20-1	NA	TRBJ2-1	TRBD1	TGCAGCGGTGACAGGGATAATGAGCAGTTCTTC	CSGDRDNEQFF
TRBV20-1	NA	TRBJ2-3	TRBD2	TGCAGTGCTAGACGCACCACGACTAGCGGGAGGGCCTCGCTGTGGGATACGCAGTATTTT	CSARRTTTSGRASLWDTQYF
TRBV2	few	TRBJ2-1	NA	TGTGCCAGCACACAGGAACCGGGTAATGAGCAGTTCTTC	CASTQEPGNEQFF
TRBV19	few	TRBJ2-1	TRBD2	TGTGCCAGTAGTGGCGGGAGTAACCATTACAATGAGCAGTTCTTC	CASSGGSNHYNEQFF
TRBV12-3/TRBV12-4	many	TRBJ2-3	TRBD2	TGTGCCAGCAGGCGTAGCGGGAGCAGCACAGATACGCAGTATTTT	CASRRSGSSTDTQYF
TRBV6-2/TRBV6-3	NA	TRBJ2-1	NA	TGTGCCAGCAGCTTGGGACTCCCCGTGGGTTACAATGAGCAGTTCTTC	CASSLGLPVGYNEQFF
TRBV6-2/TRBV6-3	NA	TRBJ2-1	NA	TGTGCCAGCAGTTTTTCGGACCTTAAACCCACCTACAATGAGCAGTTCTTC	CASSFSDLKPTYNEQFF
TRBV20-1	many	TRBJ2-4	NA	TGCAGTGCTCCGGGAACCCTAGCCAAAAACATTCAGTACTTC	CSAPGTLAKNIQYF
TRBV5-1	NA	TRBJ2-7	TRBD2	TGCGCCAGCAGCCCGCGGGAGGTTGAGGGCTACGAGCAGTACTTC	CASSPREVEGYEQYF
TRBV20-1	many	TRBJ2-7	TRBD1	TGCAGTGCTCACACGACAGGGTACCACGAGCAGTACTTC	CSAHTTGYHEQYF
TRBV12-3/TRBV12-4	many	TRBJ2-1	NA	TGTGCCAGCAGTTTATTCGGCTCTTCGGCCACGGGGAATGAGCAGTTCTTC	CASSLFGSSATGNEQFF
TRBV6-2/TRBV6-3	NA	TRBJ2-4	NA	TGTGCCAGCACCGCCAAAAACATTCAGTACTTC	CASTAKNIQYF
TRBV7-2	few	TRBJ1-2	NA	TGTGCCAGCAGCTTAGGGGTATTCCCCGCGGATGGCTACACCTTC	CASSLGVFPADGYTF
TRBV28	NA	TRBJ2-7	TRBD2	TGTGCCAGCAGTCTTCGACTAGCGGGACTCGACGAGCAGTACTTC	CASSLRLAGLDEQYF
TRBV6-4	few	TRBJ1-5	NA	TGTGCCAGCAGTGACAGGATCAATCAGCCCCAGCATTTT	CASSDRINQPQHF
TRBV5-6	NA	TRBJ2-4	TRBD1	TGTGCCAGCAGCTCCTTCCGGGACAGGGGTTATCGAGGAAACATTCAGTACTTC	CASSSFRDRGYRGNIQYF
TRBV18	many	TRBJ2-3	TRBD2	TGTGCCAGCTCACAAAGCGGGAGGACAGATACGCAGTATTTT	CASSQSGRTDTQYF
TRBV15	NA	TRBJ1-6	TRBD1	TGTGCCACCAGCAGAAACCGGGACAGCTTTAATTCACCCCCCCACTTT	CATSRNRDSFNSPPHF
TRBV18	many	TRBJ1-1	NA	TGTGCCAGCTCACCATTAGGGGAGTCCATGAACACTGAAGCTTTCTTT	CASSPLGESMNTEAFF
TRBV6-2/TRBV6-3	many	TRBJ2-7	NA	TGTGCCAGCAGTTACTTCGAGCCCGGAGGATACGAGCAGTACTTC	CASSYFEPGGYEQYF
TRBV5-1	NA	TRBJ2-4	NA	TGCGCCAGCAGCCCTATGCTAGGGATCCCAGGGGGGGCCAAAAACATTCAGTACTTC	CASSPMLGIPGGAKNIQYF
TRBV27	NA	TRBJ2-1	TRBD2	TGTGCCAGCAGCTTGCCCCGGGGACTAGGGGTAAACAATGAGCAGTTCTTC	CASSLPRGLGVNNEQFF
TRBV10-2	few	TRBJ1-4	NA	TGCGCCAGCAGTGAGGGTGAAAAACTGTTTTTT	CASSEGEKLFF
TRBV2	many	TRBJ2-1	TRBD2	TGTGCCAGCAGTGGCCTAGCGGGGAGATACAATGAGCAGTTCTTC	CASSGLAGRYNEQFF
TRBV20-1	few	TRBJ1-5	NA	TGCAGTGCTCCATTTCTAGGCCAGGCAGATCAGCCCCAGCATTTT	CSAPFLGQADQPQHF
TRBV28	NA	TRBJ2-5	NA	TGTGCCGGCAGTTTATTGAAGGGCACGGAGACCCAGTACTTC	CAGSLLKGTETQYF
TRBV20-1	many	TRBJ2-5	TRBD2	TGCAGTGCTCGAGTAAAAGGACTCTCCCGGGCTAGCGGGAGGGCCGGCGGTAGGAGAGAGACCCAGTACTTC	CSARVKGLSRASGRAGGRRETQYF
TRBV20-1	NA	TRBJ2-5	NA	TGCAGTGCGGAGGGGACAGTTAAGCAAGAGACCCAGTACTTC	CSAEGTVKQETQYF
TRBV30	many	TRBJ2-1	NA	TGTGCCTGGAGTGTAGGAGTTCACCCCCGGCAGTTCTTC	CAWSVGVHPRQFF
TRBV5-1	few	TRBJ1-4	NA	TGCGCCAGCAGTCGGGACATGCCCTCAACTAATGAAAAACTGTTTTTT	CASSRDMPSTNEKLFF
TRBV2	many	TRBJ2-7	TRBD1	TGTGCCAGCATGGGACAGGATTCCTACGAGCAGTACTTC	CASMGQDSYEQYF
TRBV4-1	NA	TRBJ1-4	TRBD1	TGCGCCAGCAGCCAAGTTCCGACAGGGGGTCGCGAAAAACTGTTTTTT	CASSQVPTGGREKLFF
TRBV6-2/TRBV6-3	few	TRBJ2-1	NA	TGTGCCGGATCGGAAGGGTACAATGAGCAGTTCTTC	CAGSEGYNEQFF
TRBV4-3	many	TRBJ2-5	TRBD2	TGCGCCAGCAGCCAAGAGACTAGCGGGAGCGGGACGGAGACCCAGTACTTC	CASSQETSGSGTETQYF
TRBV12-3/TRBV12-4	few	TRBJ2-5	TRBD2	TGTGCCAGCAGGCCACGGGGGGTGGAGACCCAGTACTTC	CASRPRGVETQYF
TRBV2	few	TRBJ1-3	NA	TGTGCCAGCAGTCCGGGAGTTGGCCCTGGAAACACCATATATTTT	CASSPGVGPGNTIYF
TRBV6-1	NA	TRBJ1-2	NA	TGTGCCAGCAGTCTGACGGACAACTATGGCTACACCTTC	CASSLTDNYGYTF
TRBV20-1	many	TRBJ2-3	TRBD2	TGCAGTGCGGAGAGAACTAGCGGGAGAGGGGATACGCAGTATTTT	CSAERTSGRGDTQYF
TRBV20-1	NA	TRBJ2-3	TRBD2	TGCAGTGGTAATGTGGCGGGAGGCCGGGATACGCAGTATTTT	CSGNVAGGRDTQYF
TRBV7-2	few	TRBJ2-2	NA	TGTGCCAGCTCCGCACTGGGGAACACCGGGGAGCTGTTTTTT	CASSALGNTGELFF
TRBV7-2	many	TRBJ2-7	NA	TGTGCCAGCAGCACCAACAGGGTTGAGAGGTCGGTGCAGTACTTC	CASSTNRVERSVQYF
TRBV20-1	many	TRBJ2-3	NA	TGCAGTGCTAGGGGGCAGGGAATTGATTATACGCAGTATTTT	CSARGQGIDYTQYF
TRBV28	many	TRBJ2-1	NA	TGTGCCAGCATGGGTAGGTTCCACAATGAGCAGTTCTTC	CASMGRFHNEQFF
TRBV6-1	many	TRBJ2-5	TRBD1	TGTGCCAGCAGTAATACAGGGGGAGAGACCCAGTACTTC	CASSNTGGETQYF
TRBV20-1	many	TRBJ1-5	TRBD1	TGCAGTGCTAGAGAAGAACAGGGGGGCAATCAGCCCCAGCATTTT	CSAREEQGGNQPQHF
TRBV20-1	many	TRBJ2-1	TRBD2	TGCAGTGCCATAGCGGGGAGCTCCTACAATGAGCAGTTCTTC	CSAIAGSSYNEQFF
TRBV5-1	many	TRBJ2-7	NA	TGCGCCAGCAGCTTGGGGGGGGCAGCGACCTCCTACGAGCAGTACTTC	CASSLGGAATSYEQYF
TRBV7-6	few	TRBJ2-5	NA	TGTGCCAGCAGCCTACCGGGAAACAAAGAGACCCAGTACTTC	CASSLPGNKETQYF
TRBV20-1	many	TRBJ2-7	NA	TGCAGTGCTGAGAGAGGATACGAGCAGTACTTC	CSAERGYEQYF
TRBV28	NA	TRBJ1-5	TRBD1	TGTGCCAGCAGTTCTCTAGACAGGGAAGTCGATCAGCCCCAGCATTTT	CASSSLDREVDQPQHF
TRBV5-4	many	TRBJ2-1	NA	TGTGCCAGCACCCACCCGCGAGGGCAGTTCTTC	CASTHPRGQFF
TRBV24-1	many	TRBJ2-7	NA	TGTGCCACCAGTGATCCCTCCGAGGGCGAGGAGGAGCAGTACTTC	CATSDPSEGEEEQYF
TRBV9	few	TRBJ2-7	NA	TGTGCCAGCAGCGTAGCTACCGGAGGGTACGGACCAAGCGAGCAGTACTTC	CASSVATGGYGPSEQYF
TRBV24-1	many	TRBJ2-2	NA	TGTGCCACCAGTGCCACTCTACAGGGGGAGCTGTTTTTT	CATSATLQGELFF
TRBV7-9	NA	TRBJ2-5	TRBD1	TGTGCCAGCAGCCCAGCCGGGACAGGGATTGGGGAGACCCAGTACTTC	CASSPAGTGIGETQYF